Below, 22 T cell receptor beta chains from the same sample are listed, as sequenced in a study of shared clonotypes between healthy human individuals (dated by TCRdb to between 2020 and 2021). Library generation was performed with the immunoSEQ multiplex PCR assay. The table comes from immuneACCESS by way of TCRdb, which keeps in-frame sequences with V and J called. Part of the clones is missing from these tables; in studies checked, under half for an unresolved V gene and the rest for unknown reasons. This sample is represented by approximately 740,000 clones; approximately 79% of them were singletons. The ten biggest clones cover under 2% of the sample. Sequencing used memory CD4+ T cells sorted from blood. The cell subset or site label, read with the paper, signifies: CD45RA-negative fraction. The receptors derive from a woman aged 25 to 39 in good health.

The CDR3 loop reads CASSFPGQGYQPQHF. CDR3 nucleotide sequence: TGTGCCAGCAGTTTCCCCGGGCAGGGCTATCAGCCCCAGCATTTT. The chain is built from TRBV28 and TRBJ1-5, with D perhaps matching TRBD1 (5 bases). Germline assignment: CDR1 MDHEN and CDR2 SYDVKM. CDR3 size: 15 residues. Trimming left V 3 bases short and J 5 bases short, with 14 bases between.

The chain is built from TRBV4-2 and TRBJ1-4; a weak D match, TRBD1 (5 bases). With 1 base removed from V and 8 bases from J, the gap between germline ends came to 14 bases. The CDR3 extends over 15 amino acids. CDR1 is LGHNA and CDR2 is YNFKEQ in the germline V gene. The CDR3 is CASSQAGTGGEKLFF. The CDR3 bases are TGTGCCAGCAGCCAAGCTGGGACGGGGGGGGAAAAACTGTTTTTT.

This clone was detected only a few times. The V and J genes are TRBV19 and TRBJ1-1, with D tentatively TRBD1 (5 bases). The germline gives CDR1 LNHDA, CDR2 SQIVND (reference sequence). This CDR3 spans 16 amino acids. V lost 5 bases, J lost 5 bases, and 21 bases lay in between. In DNA form, the CDR3 reads TGTGCCAGTAGTCTGGCAGGGAGACCCGGAGCAACTGAAGCTTTCTTT. This translates into CASSLAGRPGATEAFF.

The chain combines TRBV6-5 with TRBJ2-1; no firm D call. This CDR3 has 13 residues. V lost 6 bases to trimming and J lost 9 bases, with 15 bases between them. Per germline, CDR1 MNHEY and CDR2 SVGAGI. The CDR3 bases are TGTGCCAGCAGCTTTACCCTACACTCTGAGCAGTTCTTC. Its protein product is CASSFTLHSEQFF.

About this clone itself: Other DNA sequences within the sample encode an identical CDR3. V and J are TRBV5-6 and TRBJ2-5, with D uncertain. The CDR3 has 14 residues. Trimming removed 4 bases at V and 1 base at J, with 11 bases between. CDR1 and CDR2 from the germline V gene are SGHDT and YYEEEE. The CDR3 bases are TGTGCCAGCAGCCGAACTGACTCCCAAGAGACCCAGTACTTC. Translated, it gives CASSRTDSQETQYF.

A note on this clone: The identical CDR3 is also encoded by other nucleotide sequences in the sample. The chain carries TRBV5-5 and TRBJ2-2; 7 bases align to TRBD2. The CDR3 length is 16 residues. Germline CDR1 SGHKS, CDR2 YYEKEE (reference sequence). Unmatched junction bases numbered 3, after V lost 0 bases and J lost 1 base. As DNA, the CDR3 is TGTGCCAGCAGCTTGGTGTTAGCGGGGAACACCGGGGAGCTGTTTTTT. As protein: CASSLVLAGNTGELFF.

Here the CDR3 reads CASSLVMDTGELFF. In nucleotides, the CDR3 is TGTGCCAGCAGCTTAGTGATGGACACCGGGGAGCTGTTTTTT. The chain couples TRBV7-9 to TRBJ2-2; D is undetermined. Between the trimmed V and J ends, which lost 1 base and 3 bases, there was a span of 6 bases. The CDR3 runs to 14 residues. CDR1 and CDR2 from the germline V gene are SEHNR and FQNEAQ (reference sequence). Combining the CDR3 with reference TRBV7-9 and TRBJ2-2 gives the whole variable domain DTGVSQNPRHKITKRGQNVTFRCDPISEHNRLYWYRQTLGQGPEFLTYFQNEAQLEKSRLLSDRFSAERPKGSFSTLEIQRTEQGDSAMYLCASSLVMDTGELFFGEGSRLTVL.

The V gene is TRBV27, the J gene TRBJ2-1; D gene uncertain. CDR1 and CDR2 from the germline V gene are MNHEY and SMNVEV (reference sequence). V lost 3 bases, J lost 4 bases, and 7 bases lay in between. CDR3 length: 13 residues. CDR3 DNA: TGTGCCAGCAGTTTGGGGATTTACAATGAGCAGTTCTTC. This encodes CASSLGIYNEQFF.

Concerning this clone itself: This CDR3 is also generated by other DNA sequences in the sample. The rearrangement uses TRBV5-5 and TRBJ1-5, with a weak D call TRBD1 (5 bases). Trimming removed 0 bases from V and 4 bases from J, with 8 bases in between. The CDR3 sequence is 14 residues long. The germline V gene has CDR1 SGHKS and CDR2 YYEKEE (reference sequence). CDR3 sequence: CASSLDRGNQPQHF. The CDR3 coding sequence is TGTGCCAGCAGCTTGGACCGGGGGAATCAGCCCCAGCATTTT.

The genes are TRBV6-5 and TRBJ2-5; D may match TRBD1 or TRBD2 (5 bases each). CDR3 length equals 15 residues. V was trimmed by 5 bases and J by 5 bases, leaving 18 bases between them. The V gene's germline CDR1 is MNHEY and CDR2 SVGAGI. In DNA, the CDR3 is TGTGCCAGCAGTCCGAACCAGGGCCCGGGGGAGACCCAGTACTTC. Its protein is CASSPNQGPGETQYF.

As to this clone: In the same sample, other DNA sequences code for this CDR3. J is TRBJ2-6 and V is TRBV6-1; D remains ambiguous. This CDR3 contains 16 residues. Trimming pared 2 bases from V and 0 bases from J, leaving 8 bases between. Germline V CDR1 and CDR2: MNHNS, SASEGT. CDR3 nucleotide sequence: TGTGCCAGCAGTGAAAGGCCAGCCTCTGGGGCCAACGTCCTGACTTTC. Protein product: CASSERPASGANVLTF.

This chain connects TRBV13 to TRBJ1-1; tentatively, D is TRBD1 (6 bases). This CDR3 is 14 amino acids long. With 6 bases removed from V and 1 base from J, the gap between germline ends came to 12 bases. The V gene's germline CDR1 is PRHDT and CDR2 FYEKMQ (reference sequence). The CDR3 DNA is TGTGCCAGCAGGCCGGGACATAGGAACACTGAAGCTTTCTTT. As protein: CASRPGHRNTEAFF.

This clone has just a few counts. A much more abundant neighbour one base away suggests this may be a read error. The chain employs TRBV5-1 and TRBJ2-5; unclear D gene. The CDR3 is 11 residues long. Germline CDR1 and CDR2: SGHRS and YFSETQ. V lost 3 bases to trimming and J lost 5 bases, with 5 bases between them. CDR3 region: CASSSHETQYF. CDR3 DNA: TGCGCCAGCAGCTCCCACGAGACCCAGTACTTC.

This clone has more than one count but fewer than ten. This chain joins TRBV4-1 and TRBJ2-2; D perhaps matches TRBD1 (6 bases). Per germline, CDR1 MGHRA and CDR2 YSYEKL. CDR3 length equals 16 residues. V shed 0 bases and J shed 6 bases, with 14 bases lying between them. The CDR3 DNA follows: TGCGCCAGCAGCCAAGAGTCGTACAGGGTTGCCGGGGAGCTGTTTTTT. This gives the protein CASSQESYRVAGELFF.

The rearrangement joins TRBV28 to TRBJ2-3, with 11 bases aligning to TRBD2. After removal of 5 bases from V and 1 base from J, the junction contained 11 bases not matched to a gene. Germline CDR1 and CDR2: MDHEN and SYDVKM. This CDR3 spans 18 amino acids. CDR3 DNA: TGTGCCAGCAGTCGGGCGGGCCCGGGACTAGCGGGCACAGATACGCAGTATTTT. Amino acid sequence: CASSRAGPGLAGTDTQYF.

The chain couples TRBV7-9 to TRBJ2-1; the match to TRBD1 covers 10 bases. This CDR3 comprises 15 residues. Germline lookup yields CDR1 SEHNR and CDR2 FQNEAQ (reference sequence). V gave up 4 bases and J gave up 7 bases; unmatched junction bases: 7. The CDR3 coding sequence is TGTGCCAGCAGCTCGGGGGGACAGGGGTTTAATGAGCAGTTCTTC. It encodes CASSSGGQGFNEQFF.

The chain employs TRBV7-2 and TRBJ2-7; D is undetermined. The CDR3 runs 13 residues. The V and J ends lost 4 bases and 5 bases respectively, with 12 bases between them. CDR1 and CDR2 from the germline V gene are SGHTA and FQGNSA. The chain's CDR3 is CASSYGPVDEQYF. The CDR3 DNA reads TGTGCCAGCAGCTACGGACCCGTGGACGAGCAGTACTTC.

The rearrangement uses TRBV28 and TRBJ2-5, with D perhaps TRBD1 (6 bases). V was shortened by 6 bases and J by 7 bases, with 18 bases between the two germline ends. The CDR3 runs to 14 residues. The germline V gene encodes CDR1 MDHEN and CDR2 SYDVKM. CDR3 residues: CASSSGARVGTQYF. Written as DNA, the CDR3 is TGTGCCAGCAGCTCAGGGGCACGGGTCGGGACCCAGTACTTC.

The chain is built from TRBV5-1 and TRBJ2-3; no firm D call. Germline V gene data show CDR1 as SGHRS and CDR2 as YFSETQ. CDR3 length: 12 amino acids. Between the trimmed V and J ends, which lost 5 bases and 2 bases, there was a span of 6 bases. The DNA for the CDR3 is TGCGCCAGCAGGGTCCTCACAGATACGCAGTATTTT. Its protein is CASRVLTDTQYF.

The CDR3 region has the DNA TGCGCCAGCAGCCACGCGGGACAGCGGGGTCAGCCCCAGCATTTT. Protein: CASSHAGQRGQPQHF. The rearrangement links TRBV4-1 to TRBJ1-5; 7 nucleotides match TRBD1. V lost 3 bases to trimming and J lost 6 bases; unmatched junction nucleotides: 8. There are 15 residues in the CDR3. Germline V gene lookup returns CDR1 MGHRA and CDR2 YSYEKL.

The chain has TRBV11-2 and TRBJ2-7; the D gene is possibly TRBD2 (6 bases). The CDR3 spans 14 residues. Germline V gene lookup returns CDR1 SGHAT and CDR2 FQNNGV. V lost 1 base and J 2 bases, leaving 9 bases between the germline ends. The CDR3, as DNA: TGTGCCAGCAGCTTAGGCGGGACCCCCTACGAGCAGTACTTC. This sequence encodes CASSLGGTPYEQYF.

This chain joins TRBV5-1 and TRBJ2-1; 7 bases are shared with TRBD1. Germline loops: CDR1 SGHRS, CDR2 YFSETQ. The V and J ends lost 3 bases and 6 bases, in that order; junction bases with no gene match: 3. This CDR3 is built from 13 residues. CDR3 amino acids: CASSYGQVNEQFF. CDR3 nucleotide sequence: TGCGCCAGCAGCTACGGACAGGTCAATGAGCAGTTCTTC.